This T cell receptor (beta chain) was sequenced in a study of T cell responses to AZD1222 COVID-19 vaccine. TCRdb keeps only in-frame clones here, not all; method: immunoSEQ multiplex PCR. Altogether about 160,000 clones are present, under 95% being singletons, with the ten largest covering 4.4%. Trimming left V 2 bases short and J 0 bases short, with 23 bases between. The CDR3 sequence is 20 residues long. Germline CDR1 reads KGHSH; CDR2 reads LQKENI. This clone was picked up one time. This sequence was found in an adult in good health. The chain recombines TRBV18 with TRBJ2-4; tentative D call: TRBD1 (5 bases). This material consisted of peripheral blood, taken on day 0 of MenACWY control vaccination. The CDR3 spells CASSPIPAAPTVLAKNIQYF. The CDR3 region has the DNA TGTGCCAGCTCACCAATACCTGCGGCCCCGACAGTTTTAGCCAAAAACATTCAGTACTTC.